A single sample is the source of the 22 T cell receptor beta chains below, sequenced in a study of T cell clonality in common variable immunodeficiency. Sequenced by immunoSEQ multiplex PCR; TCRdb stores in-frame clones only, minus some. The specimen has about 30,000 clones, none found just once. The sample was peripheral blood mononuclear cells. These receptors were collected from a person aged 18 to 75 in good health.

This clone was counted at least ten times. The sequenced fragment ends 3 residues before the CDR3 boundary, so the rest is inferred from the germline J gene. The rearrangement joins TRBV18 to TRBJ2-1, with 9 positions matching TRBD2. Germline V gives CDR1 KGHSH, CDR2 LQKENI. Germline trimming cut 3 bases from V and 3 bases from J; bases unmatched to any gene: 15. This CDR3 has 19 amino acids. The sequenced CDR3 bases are TGTGCCAGCTCACCCAACCCCCGCGGGCTAGCGGGGAACTACAATGAG. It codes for CASSPNPRGLAGNYNE. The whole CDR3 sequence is CASSPNPRGLAGNYNEQFF.

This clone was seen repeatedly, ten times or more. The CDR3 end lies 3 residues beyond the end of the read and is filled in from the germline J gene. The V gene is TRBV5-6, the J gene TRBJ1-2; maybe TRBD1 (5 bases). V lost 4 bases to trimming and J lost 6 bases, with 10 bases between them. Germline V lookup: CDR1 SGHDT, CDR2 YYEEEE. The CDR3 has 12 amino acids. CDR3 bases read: TGTGCCAGCAGCCGAGGACAAAATGGC. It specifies CASSRGQNG. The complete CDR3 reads CASSRGQNGYTF.

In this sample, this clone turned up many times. This CDR3 is CASSAAVANYGYTF. The sequenced part of the CDR3 DNA is TGTGCCAGCAGTGCCGCCGTAGCTAACTATGGC. The V and J genes are TRBV2 and TRBJ1-2; D is undetermined. The sequenced fragment ends 3 residues before the CDR3 boundary, so the rest is inferred from the germline J gene. With 4 bases removed from V and 0 bases from J, the gap between germline ends came to 9 bases. The CDR3 contains 14 residues. The germline gives CDR1 SNHLY, CDR2 FYNNEI.

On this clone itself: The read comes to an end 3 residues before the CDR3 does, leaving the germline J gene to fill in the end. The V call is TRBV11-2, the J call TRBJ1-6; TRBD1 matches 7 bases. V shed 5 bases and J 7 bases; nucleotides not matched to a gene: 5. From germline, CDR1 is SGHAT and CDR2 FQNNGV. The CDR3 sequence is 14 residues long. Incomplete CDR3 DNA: TGTGCCAGCAGCATCACAGGGGAGAATTCACCC. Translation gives CASSITGENSP. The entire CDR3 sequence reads CASSITGENSPLHF.

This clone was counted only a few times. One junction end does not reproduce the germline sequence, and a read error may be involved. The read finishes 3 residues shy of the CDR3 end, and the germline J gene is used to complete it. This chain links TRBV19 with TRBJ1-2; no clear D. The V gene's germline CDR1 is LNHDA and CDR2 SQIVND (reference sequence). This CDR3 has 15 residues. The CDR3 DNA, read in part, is TGTGCCAGTAGTATAGCCGTCAGCCTTAACTATGGA. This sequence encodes CASSIAVSLNYG. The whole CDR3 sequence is CASSIAVSLNYGYTF.

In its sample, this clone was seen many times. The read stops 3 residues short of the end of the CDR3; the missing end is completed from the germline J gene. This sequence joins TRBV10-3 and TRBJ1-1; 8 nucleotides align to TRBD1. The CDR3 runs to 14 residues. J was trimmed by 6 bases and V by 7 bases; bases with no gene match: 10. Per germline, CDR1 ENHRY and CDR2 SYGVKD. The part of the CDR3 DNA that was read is TGTGCCATCAATCCAGGGGGCTGGGGAGCTGAA. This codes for CAINPGGWGAE. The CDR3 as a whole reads CAINPGGWGAEAFF.

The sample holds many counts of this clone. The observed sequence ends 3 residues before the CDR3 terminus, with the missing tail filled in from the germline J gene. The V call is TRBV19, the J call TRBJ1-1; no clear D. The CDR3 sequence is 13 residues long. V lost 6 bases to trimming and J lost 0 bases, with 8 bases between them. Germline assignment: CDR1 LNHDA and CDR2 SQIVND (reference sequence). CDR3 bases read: TGTGCCAGTAGATACAGCTTGAACACTGAA. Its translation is CASRYSLNTE. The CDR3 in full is CASRYSLNTEAFF.

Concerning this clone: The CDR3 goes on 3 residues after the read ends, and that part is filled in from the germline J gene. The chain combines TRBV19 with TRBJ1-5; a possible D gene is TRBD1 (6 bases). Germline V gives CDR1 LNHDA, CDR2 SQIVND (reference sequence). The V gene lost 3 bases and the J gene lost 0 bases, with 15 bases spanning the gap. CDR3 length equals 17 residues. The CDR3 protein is CASSIILGTSSNQPQHF. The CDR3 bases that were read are TGTGCCAGTAGTATCATCCTCGGGACAAGTAGCAATCAGCCC.

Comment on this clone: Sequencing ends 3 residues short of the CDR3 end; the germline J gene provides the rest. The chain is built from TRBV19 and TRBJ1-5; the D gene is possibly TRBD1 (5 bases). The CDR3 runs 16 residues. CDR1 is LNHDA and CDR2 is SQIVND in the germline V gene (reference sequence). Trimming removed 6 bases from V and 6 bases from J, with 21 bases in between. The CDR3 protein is CASSPIDEGHSQPQHF. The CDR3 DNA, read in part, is TGTGCCAGTAGCCCCATCGATGAGGGGCATAGTCAGCCC. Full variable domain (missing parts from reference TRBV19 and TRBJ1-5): DGGITQSPKYLFRKEGQNVTLSCEQNLNHDAMYWYRQDPGQGLRLIYYSQIVNDFQKGDIAEGYSVSREKKESFPLTVTSAQKNPTAFYLCASSPIDEGHSQPQHFGDGTRLSIL.

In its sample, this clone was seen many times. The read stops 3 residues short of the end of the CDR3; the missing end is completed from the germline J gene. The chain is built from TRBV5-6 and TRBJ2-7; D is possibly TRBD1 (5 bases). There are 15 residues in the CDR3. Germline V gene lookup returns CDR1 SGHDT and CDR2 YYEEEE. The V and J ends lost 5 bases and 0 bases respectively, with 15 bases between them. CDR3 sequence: CASRAGRNFSYEQYF. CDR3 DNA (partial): TGTGCCAGCAGGGCAGGGCGCAATTTCTCCTACGAG.

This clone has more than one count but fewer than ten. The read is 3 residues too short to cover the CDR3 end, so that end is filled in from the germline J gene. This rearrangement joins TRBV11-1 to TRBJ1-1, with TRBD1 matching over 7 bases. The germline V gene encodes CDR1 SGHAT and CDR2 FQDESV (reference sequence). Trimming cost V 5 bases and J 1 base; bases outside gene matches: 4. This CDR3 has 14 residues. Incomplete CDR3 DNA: TGTGCCAGCAGCCAAGGACAGGAGAACACTGAA. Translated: CASSQGQENTE. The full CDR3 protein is CASSQGQENTEAFF.

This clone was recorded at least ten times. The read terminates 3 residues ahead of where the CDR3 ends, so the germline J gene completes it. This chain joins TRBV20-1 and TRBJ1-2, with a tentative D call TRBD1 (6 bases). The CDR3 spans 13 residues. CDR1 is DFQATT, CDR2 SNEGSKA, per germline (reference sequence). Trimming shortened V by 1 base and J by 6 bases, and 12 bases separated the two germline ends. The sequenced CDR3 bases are TGCAGTGCTAGAGGCTCAGGGGACCATGGC. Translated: CSARGSGDHG. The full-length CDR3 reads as CSARGSGDHGYTF.

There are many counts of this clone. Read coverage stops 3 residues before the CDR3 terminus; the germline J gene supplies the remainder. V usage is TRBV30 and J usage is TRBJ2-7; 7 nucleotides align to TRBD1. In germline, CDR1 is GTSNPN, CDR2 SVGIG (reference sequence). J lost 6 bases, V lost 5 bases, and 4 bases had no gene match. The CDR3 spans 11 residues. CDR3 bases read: TGTGCCTGGGACAGGGAAGGCGAG. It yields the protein CAWDREGE. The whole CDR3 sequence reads CAWDREGEQYF. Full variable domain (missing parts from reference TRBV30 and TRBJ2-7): SQTIHQWPATLVQPVGSPLSLECTVEGTSNPNLYWYRQAAGRGLQLLFYSVGIGQISSEVPQNLSASRPQDRQFILSSKKLLLSDSGFYLCAWDREGEQYFGPGTRLTVT.

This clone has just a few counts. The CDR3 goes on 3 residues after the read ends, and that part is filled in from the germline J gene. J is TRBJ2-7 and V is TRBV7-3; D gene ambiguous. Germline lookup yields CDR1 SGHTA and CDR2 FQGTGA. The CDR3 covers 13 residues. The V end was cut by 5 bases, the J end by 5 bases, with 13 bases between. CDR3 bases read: TGTGCCAGCAGCCCGACATTCGGTAACGAG. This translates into CASSPTFGNE. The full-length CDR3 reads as CASSPTFGNEQYF.

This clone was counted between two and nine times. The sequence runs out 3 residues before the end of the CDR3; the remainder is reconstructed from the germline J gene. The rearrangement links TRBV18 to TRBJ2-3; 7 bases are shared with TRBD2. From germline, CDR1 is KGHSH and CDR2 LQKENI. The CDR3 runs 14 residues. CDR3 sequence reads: CASSSASGEETQYF. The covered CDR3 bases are TGTGCCAGCTCATCTGCTAGCGGTGAGGAGACG.

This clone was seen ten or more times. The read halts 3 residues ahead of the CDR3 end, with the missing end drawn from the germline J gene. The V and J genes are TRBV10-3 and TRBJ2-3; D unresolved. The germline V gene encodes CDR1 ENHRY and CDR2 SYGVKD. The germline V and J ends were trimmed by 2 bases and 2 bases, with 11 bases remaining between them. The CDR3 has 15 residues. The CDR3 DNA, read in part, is TGTGCCATCAGTGAGGTGAGCGTTCCCACAGATACG. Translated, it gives CAISEVSVPTDT. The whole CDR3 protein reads CAISEVSVPTDTQYF.

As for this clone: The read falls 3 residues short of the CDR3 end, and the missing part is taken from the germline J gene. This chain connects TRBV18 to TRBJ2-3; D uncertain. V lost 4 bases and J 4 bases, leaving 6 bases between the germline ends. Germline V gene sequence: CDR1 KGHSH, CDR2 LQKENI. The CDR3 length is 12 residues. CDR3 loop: CASSQSADTQYF. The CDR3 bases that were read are TGTGCCAGCTCACAGAGCGCAGATACG.

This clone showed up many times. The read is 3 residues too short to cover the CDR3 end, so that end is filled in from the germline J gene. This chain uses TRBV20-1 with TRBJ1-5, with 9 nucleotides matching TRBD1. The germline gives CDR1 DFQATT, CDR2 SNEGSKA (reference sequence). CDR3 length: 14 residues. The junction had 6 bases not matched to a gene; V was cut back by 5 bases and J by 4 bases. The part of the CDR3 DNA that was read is TGCAGTGCTCCGGGACAGGGTTGGAATCAGCCC. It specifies CSAPGQGWNQP. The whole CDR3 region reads CSAPGQGWNQPQHF.

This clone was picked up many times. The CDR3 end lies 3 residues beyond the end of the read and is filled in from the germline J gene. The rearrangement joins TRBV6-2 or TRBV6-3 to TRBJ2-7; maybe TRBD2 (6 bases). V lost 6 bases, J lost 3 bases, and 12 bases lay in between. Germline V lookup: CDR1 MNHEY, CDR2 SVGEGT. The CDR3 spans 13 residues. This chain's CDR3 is CASRSPGLYEQYF. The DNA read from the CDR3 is TGTGCCAGCAGATCCCCGGGACTCTACGAG.

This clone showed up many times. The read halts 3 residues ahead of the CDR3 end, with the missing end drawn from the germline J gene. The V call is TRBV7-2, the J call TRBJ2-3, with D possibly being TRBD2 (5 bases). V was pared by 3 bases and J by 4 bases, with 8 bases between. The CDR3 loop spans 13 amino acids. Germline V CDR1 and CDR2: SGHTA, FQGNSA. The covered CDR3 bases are TGTGCCAGCAGCTTCCGGGGATCAGATACG. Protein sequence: CASSFRGSDT. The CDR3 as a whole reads CASSFRGSDTQYF.

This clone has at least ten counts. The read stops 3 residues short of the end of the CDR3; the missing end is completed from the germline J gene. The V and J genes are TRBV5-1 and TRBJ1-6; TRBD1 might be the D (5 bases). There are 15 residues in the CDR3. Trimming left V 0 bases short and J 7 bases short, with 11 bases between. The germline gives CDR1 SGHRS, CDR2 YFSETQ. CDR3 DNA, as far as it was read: TGCGCCAGCAGCTTGGCTCAGGGATCGAATTCACCC. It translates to CASSLAQGSNSP. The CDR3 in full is CASSLAQGSNSPLHF.

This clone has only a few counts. CDR3 bases read: TGCGCCAGCAGCTTGGGCACACAGGGATCTAGGGGAAACACC. Its protein is CASSLGTQGSRGNT. The whole CDR3 region reads CASSLGTQGSRGNTIYF. The V and J genes are TRBV5-1 and TRBJ1-3; maybe TRBD1 (6 bases). The sequenced fragment ends 3 residues before the CDR3 boundary, so the rest is inferred from the germline J gene. Germline V lookup: CDR1 SGHRS, CDR2 YFSETQ. Trimming removed 0 bases at V and 4 bases at J, with 17 bases between. CDR3 length: 17 amino acids.